These 17 T cell receptor beta chains share one sample of origin, sequenced in a study of identical twins. TCRdb redid the calling of the 5' RACE reads with MiXCR, one entry per CDR3 protein. The sample has 260,000 or so distinct CDR3 sequences, 6% to 8.5% seen once; the top ten hold 5.4%. The data were also submitted as part of a second study, on yellow fever vaccine responses in identical twins.

Sequencing was carried out using CD8+ T cells sorted from blood. The receptors stem from a woman younger than 30 in good health.

V gene TRBV7-9 combines with J gene TRBJ1-3, with 7 bases lining up with TRBD1. Germline-derived CDR1 and CDR2 are SEHNR and FQNEAQ (reference sequence). The V gene end was trimmed by 0 bases and the J gene end by 0 bases; junction bases not matched to a gene: 5. The CDR3 is made up of 17 amino acids. The CDR3 sequence: CASSLAAGDSSGNTIYF. In DNA, the CDR3 is TGTGCCAGCAGCTTAGCGGCGGGGGACAGCTCTGGAAACACCATATATTTT.

This clonotype was seen a few times. The V and J genes are TRBV7-8 and TRBJ2-1, with unresolved D. Deletions cut 5 bases from V and 0 bases from J, with 11 bases between. Germline lookup yields CDR1 SGHVS and CDR2 FQNEAQ. This CDR3 spans 15 amino acids. As DNA, the CDR3 is TGTGCCAGCAGCCGTGGACGGAGCTCCTACAATGAGCAGTTCTTC. Its translation: CASSRGRSSYNEQFF.

This clonotype turned up a few times. This chain joins TRBV27 and TRBJ2-7; TRBD2 aligns across 8 bases. The CDR3 loop spans 15 amino acids. After removal of 2 bases from V and 2 bases from J, the junction contained 5 bases not matched to a gene. The germline CDR1 and CDR2 sequences are MNHEY and SMNVEV (reference sequence). CDR3 DNA sequence: TGTGCCAGCAGTTTAAGCCCAGCGGGAGCCTACGAGCAGTACTTC. Amino acids: CASSLSPAGAYEQYF.

This clonotype was counted at least ten times. The chain combines TRBV10-3 with TRBJ2-7; 8 bases are a match to TRBD2. The CDR3 is made up of 16 amino acids. Germline-derived CDR1 and CDR2 are ENHRY and SYGVKD. The V segment lost 0 bases and the J segment 1 base; nucleotides outside the gene matches: 5. The CDR3 is CAISESTTSGSYEQYF. For the CDR3, the DNA is TGTGCCATCAGTGAGTCCACTACTAGCGGATCCTACGAGCAGTACTTC.

This sequence joins TRBV20-1 and TRBJ2-7; TRBD2 agrees at 7 bases. The trim removed 3 bases at V and 3 bases at J, leaving 17 bases unmatched. The germline gives CDR1 DFQATT, CDR2 SNEGSKA (reference sequence). CDR3 length: 17 amino acids. The CDR3 DNA reads as TGCAGTGCTAGTGGAGGGCGGGAGAGAGCCCCCGACTACGAGCAGTACTTC. It specifies CSASGGRERAPDYEQYF.

Only a few counts were recorded for this clonotype. The chain is built from TRBV27 and TRBJ1-3; D is unclear. The CDR3 runs 15 residues. The V and J ends lost 0 bases and 0 bases respectively, with 6 bases between them. CDR1 and CDR2 from the germline V gene are MNHEY and SMNVEV (reference sequence). Here the CDR3 DNA reads TGTGCCAGCAGTTTATCCCCCTTCTCTGGAAACACCATATATTTT. It codes for CASSLSPFSGNTIYF.

This clonotype was seen many times. This sequence joins TRBV29-1 and TRBJ2-7; D remains ambiguous. Germline V gene sequence: CDR1 SQVTM, CDR2 ANQGSEA. The CDR3 loop spans 12 amino acids. V lost 7 bases, J lost 0 bases, and 10 bases lay in between. DNA of the CDR3: TGCAGCGCCGTCATTCGCTCCTACGAGCAGTACTTC. Protein product: CSAVIRSYEQYF.

In this sample, this clonotype turned up many times. V usage is TRBV12-3 or TRBV12-4 and J usage is TRBJ2-1, with 8 bases matching TRBD1. CDR3 length: 18 residues. J lost 3 bases, V lost 7 bases, and 17 bases had no gene match. CDR3 DNA: TGTGCCAGCACCCCCAAGGTTGACTCGGGACAGGACTACAATGAGCAGTTCTTC. This gives the protein CASTPKVDSGQDYNEQFF.

This clonotype was observed at least ten times. This chain joins TRBV3-1 and TRBJ2-3; D ambiguous. The CDR3 loop spans 17 amino acids. With 0 bases removed from V and 4 bases from J, the gap between germline ends came to 17 bases. CDR1 is LGHDT, CDR2 YNNKEL, per germline (reference sequence). CDR3 bases: TGTGCCAGCAGCCAAGAAAGGAGTGCTCCAGGCGCAGATACGCAGTATTTT. It yields the protein CASSQERSAPGADTQYF.

This clonotype was counted many times. J is TRBJ2-1 and V is TRBV10-2, with TRBD2 matching over 8 bases. The CDR3 has 14 amino acids. J lost 1 base, V lost 6 bases, and 2 bases had no gene match. Germline assignment: CDR1 WSHSY and CDR2 SAAADI. The CDR3 reads CASSGTSSYNEQFF. For the CDR3, the DNA is TGCGCCAGCAGCGGGACTAGTTCCTACAATGAGCAGTTCTTC.

There are many counts of this clonotype. This rearrangement joins TRBV7-8 to TRBJ1-5; no firm D call. The V gene lost 0 bases and the J gene lost 7 bases, with 7 bases spanning the gap. Germline-derived CDR1 and CDR2 are SGHVS and FQNEAQ. The CDR3 totals 13 residues. In nucleotides, the CDR3 is TGTGCCAGCAGCTTAGCGCCTTCCCAGCCCCAGCATTTT. Translation gives CASSLAPSQPQHF. Looking up the rest from reference TRBV7-8 and TRBJ1-5 gives the full variable domain: GAGVSQSPRYKVAKRGQDVALRCDPISGHVSLFWYQQALGQGPEFLTYFQNEAQLDKSGLPSDRFFAERPEGSVSTLKIQRTQQEDSAVYLCASSLAPSQPQHFGDGTRLSIL.

This clonotype was seen only a few times. V gene TRBV6-1 combines with J gene TRBJ2-5; 8 bases align to TRBD2. Germline V gene sequence: CDR1 MNHNS, CDR2 SASEGT. With V trimmed by 7 bases and J by 2 bases, 9 bases remained unmatched. The CDR3 runs 15 residues. The CDR3 sequence: CASIGKGLEQETQYF. The CDR3 nucleotides read TGTGCCAGCATCGGAAAGGGACTAGAGCAAGAGACCCAGTACTTC.

This clonotype was seen many times. This chain joins TRBV15 and TRBJ2-1, with 7 bases lining up with TRBD1. Trimming cost V 0 bases and J 3 bases; bases outside gene matches: 11. CDR3 length equals 18 residues. Germline lookup yields CDR1 LNHNV and CDR2 YYDKDF (reference sequence). The CDR3 DNA sequence: TGTGCCACCAGCAGAGATTTAGGGGAGACAGGGTTCTACAATGAGCAGTTCTTC. It is translated as CATSRDLGETGFYNEQFF.

This clonotype was observed at least ten times. The rearrangement uses TRBV5-1 and TRBJ2-1; no definite D call. V was trimmed by 5 bases and J by 0 bases, leaving 15 bases between them. Germline lookup yields CDR1 SGHRS and CDR2 YFSETQ. CDR3 length: 16 residues. The CDR3 is CASSLLIESSYNEQFF. The CDR3 DNA is TGCGCCAGCAGTTTACTGATTGAGAGCTCCTACAATGAGCAGTTCTTC.

The CDR3 reads CASRTRGNSPLHF. The DNA of the CDR3 is TGTGCCAGCAGAACTAGGGGGAATTCACCCCTCCACTTT. The chain joins TRBV7-9 to TRBJ1-6; tentative D call: TRBD1 (6 bases). CDR3 size: 13 residues. The germline V gene has CDR1 SEHNR and CDR2 FQNEAQ (reference sequence). Trimming removed 6 bases from V and 7 bases from J, with 10 bases in between.

The sample holds a few counts of this clonotype. The CDR3 region is CASSKGPAPSNTGELFF. The CDR3 nucleotides read TGTGCCAGCAGCAAAGGGCCGGCCCCCTCGAACACCGGGGAGCTGTTTTTT. The chain employs TRBV6-1 and TRBJ2-2; D gene ambiguous. Per germline, CDR1 MNHNS and CDR2 SASEGT. Trimming stripped 6 bases from V and 0 bases from J, with 17 bases between. The CDR3 sequence is 17 residues long.

This clonotype has at least ten counts. The J gene is TRBJ1-2, the V gene TRBV29-1; perhaps TRBD1 as D (6 bases). Looked up from germline, CDR1 is SQVTM and CDR2 is ANQGSEA. V lost 6 bases to trimming and J lost 8 bases, with 22 bases between them. The CDR3 runs to 14 residues. CDR3 in amino acids: CSVGRDTRKFGYTF. The CDR3 DNA reads as TGCAGCGTGGGGAGGGACACCAGGAAGTTCGGCTACACCTTC.